The next 20 T cell receptor beta chains were all read from a single sample in a study of shared clonotypes between healthy human individuals. Sequencing used immunoSEQ multiplex PCR; TCRdb keeps in-frame clones, though not all of them. Among about 490,000 clones listed, 70% to 85% were seen once. Source material: PBMCs. The receptor set was obtained from a middle-aged woman in good health. Some clones in this sample may be carry-over from other donors' samples.

The table lists this clone with many counts. The chain employs TRBV29-1 and TRBJ2-1, with TRBD2 as a possible D gene (7 bases). There are 11 residues in the CDR3. Trimming removed 4 bases at V and 9 bases at J, with 10 bases between. The germline V gene encodes CDR1 SQVTM and CDR2 ANQGSEA. CDR3 sequence reads: CSVGGGGEQFF. DNA for the CDR3: TGCAGCGTTGGGGGAGGGGGTGAGCAGTTCTTC.

The V and J genes are TRBV7-9 and TRBJ1-2, with no clear D. CDR1 and CDR2 from the germline V gene are SEHNR and FQNEAQ (reference sequence). The CDR3 length is 10 residues. V lost 5 bases, J lost 8 bases, and 6 bases lay in between. CDR3 DNA sequence: TGTGCCAGCAGCCACCCGGGCTACACCTTC. As protein: CASSHPGYTF.

The V and J genes are TRBV18 and TRBJ1-1; D remains unclear. Germline assignment: CDR1 KGHSH and CDR2 LQKENI. Trimming took 2 bases from V and 6 from J, leaving 13 bases between them. The CDR3 runs 14 residues. The CDR3 is CASSPVGGTAEAFF. CDR3 nucleotide sequence: TGTGCCAGCTCACCAGTGGGTGGCACAGCTGAAGCTTTCTTT.

This clone was counted only a few times. The chain recombines TRBV10-1 with TRBJ2-2, with 7 bases aligning to TRBD2. The CDR3 runs 13 residues. The germline V gene has CDR1 WNHNN and CDR2 SYGVQD (reference sequence). J was trimmed by 6 bases and V by 6 bases; bases with no gene match: 4. The chain's CDR3 is CASSPGLAGELFF. The DNA for the CDR3 is TGCGCCAGCAGCCCCGGACTAGCCGGGGAGCTGTTTTTT.

The chain carries TRBV29-1 and TRBJ2-1, with TRBD1 as a possible D gene (6 bases). V lost 6 bases to trimming and J lost 5 bases, with 11 bases between them. From germline, CDR1 is SQVTM and CDR2 ANQGSEA. The CDR3 loop spans 12 amino acids. The CDR3 bases are TGCAGCGTGATCGGACAGAACAATGAGCAGTTCTTC. Its translation is CSVIGQNNEQFF.

There are many counts of this clone. The same CDR3 can be traced to other DNA sequences in this sample. V and J are TRBV9 and TRBJ2-7; no clear D gene. Germline V gene data show CDR1 as SGDLS and CDR2 as YYNGEE. V was shortened by 0 bases and J by 2 bases, with 9 bases between the two germline ends. The CDR3 totals 14 residues. The CDR3: CASSVDDKAYEQYF. DNA for the CDR3: TGTGCCAGCAGCGTAGACGACAAAGCCTACGAGCAGTACTTC. Filled out from reference TRBV9 and TRBJ2-7, the complete variable domain reads DSGVTQTPKHLITATGQRVTLRCSPRSGDLSVYWYQQSLDQGLQFLIQYYNGEERAKGNILERFSAQQFPDLHSELNLSSLELGDSALYFCASSVDDKAYEQYFGPGTRLTVT.

The chain carries TRBV28 and TRBJ1-1; TRBD1 is a possible D gene (6 bases). V was trimmed by 5 bases and J by 5 bases, leaving 18 bases between them. Germline-derived CDR1 and CDR2 are MDHEN and SYDVKM. This CDR3 region has 15 residues. This CDR3 is CASSRPLGRGTEAFF. CDR3 in DNA: TGTGCCAGCAGTAGGCCCCTTGGGAGGGGGACTGAAGCTTTCTTT.

This chain connects TRBV5-8 to TRBJ2-5; D remains ambiguous. The length of the CDR3 is 15 residues. V was pared by 4 bases and J by 4 bases, with 17 bases between. CDR1 SGHTS and CDR2 YDEGEE come from the germline V gene. The chain's CDR3 is CASSAGWQLLETQYF. CDR3 DNA sequence: TGTGCCAGCAGCGCAGGATGGCAGCTGTTAGAGACCCAGTACTTC.

This clone was recorded only once. This sequence joins TRBV11-2 and TRBJ2-1; D perhaps matches TRBD1 (6 bases). Trimming left V 0 bases short and J 4 bases short, with 13 bases between. This CDR3 is built from 16 residues. Germline V CDR1 and CDR2: SGHAT, FQNNGV. The CDR3 bases are TGTGCCAGCAGCTTAGATCCCCAGGGGAGTTACAATGAGCAGTTCTTC. Translating gives CASSLDPQGSYNEQFF.

This chain uses TRBV5-1 with TRBJ2-5; D unresolved. Germline V lookup: CDR1 SGHRS, CDR2 YFSETQ. The V end lost 0 bases, the J end lost 5 bases, and 11 bases lay between the germline ends. The CDR3 loop spans 14 amino acids. CDR3: CASSLGLNLETQYF. The DNA for the CDR3 is TGCGCCAGCAGCTTGGGACTGAACTTGGAGACCCAGTACTTC. Variable domain in full (rest from reference TRBV5-1 and TRBJ2-5): KAGVTQTPRYLIKTRGQQVTLSCSPISGHRSVSWYQQTPGQGLQFLFEYFSETQRNKGNFPGRFSGRQFSNSRSEMNVSTLELGDSALYLCASSLGLNLETQYFGPGTRLLVL.

The V call is TRBV14, the J call TRBJ2-3; 7 nucleotides line up with TRBD2. The ends lost 4 bases at V and 2 bases at J; junction bases unmatched: 6. The CDR3 sequence is 15 residues long. Germline values: CDR1 SGHDN, CDR2 FVKESK. CDR3 nucleotide sequence: TGTGCCAGCAGCCCAGGTCTAGCGGTCACAGATACGCAGTATTTT. It translates to CASSPGLAVTDTQYF.

The genes are TRBV27 and TRBJ2-2; 10 positions agree with TRBD2. Germline V gene lookup returns CDR1 MNHEY and CDR2 SMNVEV (reference sequence). The CDR3 sequence is 15 residues long. V lost 6 bases to trimming and J lost 5 bases; unmatched junction nucleotides: 6. The CDR3 DNA reads TGTGCCAGCAGCCCTAGCGGGAGACAAACCGGGGAGCTGTTTTTT. It yields the protein CASSPSGRQTGELFF.

The V call is TRBV5-1, the J call TRBJ2-3; TRBD1 matches at 10 bases. CDR3 length equals 18 residues. The junction had 16 bases not matched to a gene; V was cut back by 5 bases and J by 4 bases. CDR1 and CDR2 from the germline V gene are SGHRS and YFSETQ. Here the CDR3 reads CASRSDRGTGVGADTQYF. The DNA for the CDR3 is TGCGCCAGCAGGTCGGACAGGGGGACAGGGGTAGGCGCAGATACGCAGTATTTT.

This chain links TRBV5-6 with TRBJ1-2, with D perhaps matching TRBD1 (5 bases). The V gene's germline CDR1 is SGHDT and CDR2 YYEEEE. V lost 4 bases, J lost 5 bases, and 9 bases lay in between. The CDR3 extends over 12 amino acids. In DNA form, the CDR3 reads TGTGCCAGCAGCCCGGGACTTTATGGCTACACCTTC. Its protein product is CASSPGLYGYTF.

V is TRBV20-1 and J is TRBJ2-7, with D perhaps given as TRBD1 or TRBD2 (5 bases each). This CDR3 spans 11 amino acids. Trimming pared 5 bases from V and 6 bases from J, leaving 11 bases between. CDR1 is DFQATT, CDR2 SNEGSKA, per germline (reference sequence). CDR3 sequence: CSAEGTGEQYF. CDR3 bases: TGCAGTGCTGAGGGGACCGGCGAGCAGTACTTC.

The V call is TRBV28, the J call TRBJ2-5, with D unresolved. Trimming cost V 4 bases and J 0 bases, with 0 bases left between them. CDR3 length: 11 amino acids. Germline V gene sequence: CDR1 MDHEN, CDR2 SYDVKM. DNA for the CDR3: TGTGCCAGCAGTTACCAAGAGACCCAGTACTTC. It is translated as CASSYQETQYF.

V gene TRBV6-1 combines with J gene TRBJ1-3; TRBD1 matches at 8 bases. Trimming removed 5 bases from V and 5 bases from J; junction bases left unmatched: 5. CDR3 size: 14 residues. Germline-derived CDR1 and CDR2 are MNHNS and SASEGT. The CDR3 spells CASSSGTGRNTIYF. The CDR3 nucleotides read TGTGCCAGCAGTTCCGGGACAGGCAGAAACACCATATATTTT.

The chain links TRBV2 to TRBJ2-7, with TRBD2 matching over 11 bases. J gave up 6 bases and V 6 bases, and 7 bases lay outside the gene matches. This CDR3 is built from 14 residues. The V gene's germline CDR1 is SNHLY and CDR2 FYNNEI. CDR3 loop: CASRELAGVGEQYF. DNA of the CDR3: TGTGCCAGCAGAGAACTAGCGGGAGTAGGCGAGCAGTACTTC.

The count of this clone is one. The CDR3 DNA follows: TGTGCCAGCAGCTTGGCACTAGCGGGGTTGAGCTCCTACAATGAGCAGTTCTTC. It yields the protein CASSLALAGLSSYNEQFF. The chain links TRBV5-4 to TRBJ2-1; 10 bases are a match to TRBD2. This CDR3 is built from 18 residues. The V and J ends lost 0 bases and 0 bases, in that order; junction bases with no gene match: 6. CDR1 is SGHNT and CDR2 is YYREEE in the germline V gene (reference sequence).

The chain has TRBV4-1 and TRBJ2-3, with D maybe TRBD1 (5 bases). Trimming removed 0 bases at V and 5 bases at J, with 9 bases between. This CDR3 is 14 amino acids long. Per the germline V gene, CDR1 is MGHRA and CDR2 is YSYEKL. CDR3 bases: TGCGCCAGCAGCCAAGATAGCAGGGAAGATACGCAGTATTTT. The encoded protein is CASSQDSREDTQYF.